The 29 T cell receptor beta chains given below trace back to one sample, sequenced in a study of early T cells in non-severe SARS-CoV-2 infection. TCRdb reanalysed the 5' RACE reads using MiXCR and keeps one entry per CDR3 protein. The sample lists just over 65,000 distinct CDR3 sequences, approximately 13% occurring once. Material: whole blood. Receptors were obtained from an adult who was a healthcare worker with PCR-confirmed SARS-CoV-2 infection or an uninfected control (not recorded which).

The CDR3 reads CASSLSGTWENEQFF. DNA of the CDR3: TGTGCCAGCAGCTTATCAGGGACTTGGGAAAATGAGCAGTTCTTC. V is TRBV7-6 and J is TRBJ2-1, with D perhaps matching TRBD2 (6 bases). The CDR3 consists of 15 residues. The germline gives CDR1 SGHVS, CDR2 FNYEAQ. Trimming left V 2 bases short and J 7 bases short, with 15 bases between.

This clonotype showed up just a few times. The V and J genes are TRBV7-2 and TRBJ2-3, with D unresolved. Trimming left V 6 bases short and J 7 bases short, with 8 bases between. Germline V gives CDR1 SGHTA, CDR2 FQGNSA. This CDR3 region has 11 residues. CDR3 sequence reads: CASSPENTQYF. DNA for the CDR3: TGTGCCAGCAGTCCCGAGAATACGCAGTATTTT.

In this sample, this clonotype turned up many times. The CDR3 loop is CSVDGQGTPYEQFF. The DNA of the CDR3 is TGCAGCGTTGACGGACAGGGGACACCTTATGAGCAGTTCTTC. The chain couples TRBV29-1 to TRBJ2-1; 9 bases fit TRBD1. V lost 3 bases to trimming and J lost 8 bases; unmatched junction nucleotides: 8. The CDR3 length is 14 residues. Germline V CDR1 and CDR2: SQVTM, ANQGSEA.

This clonotype appeared many times. V and J are TRBV5-1 and TRBJ2-7; 9 nucleotides align to TRBD1. Losses at the gene ends were 0 bases for V and 5 bases for J; bases not matched to a gene: 6. The V gene's germline CDR1 is SGHRS and CDR2 YFSETQ. The CDR3 loop spans 15 amino acids. The CDR3 nucleotides are TGCGCCAGCAGCTTGGCCGGGGACAGGGCCCACGAGCAGTACTTC. Translating it yields CASSLAGDRAHEQYF.

For the CDR3, the DNA is TGTGCCAGCATTGCGGGAGTATTTTCCGGGGAGCTGTTTTTT. Translated: CASIAGVFSGELFF. The J gene is TRBJ2-2, the V gene TRBV2; 7 nucleotides align to TRBD2. Germline-derived CDR1 and CDR2 are SNHLY and FYNNEI. J lost 6 bases, V lost 7 bases, and 8 bases had no gene match. The CDR3 covers 14 residues. The full variable domain, its missing parts supplied by reference TRBV2 and TRBJ2-2, is EPEVTQTPSHQVTQMGQEVILRCVPISNHLYFYWYRQILGQKVEFLVSFYNNEISEKSEIFDDQFSVERPDGSNFTLKIRSTKLEDSAMYFCASIAGVFSGELFFGEGSRLTVL.

There are a few counts of this clonotype. The chain recombines TRBV12-3 or TRBV12-4 with TRBJ2-7; 7 nucleotides agree with TRBD1. The CDR3 length is 18 residues. With V trimmed by 4 bases and J by 0 bases, 15 bases remained unmatched. CDR3 nucleotides: TGTGCCAGCAGTTCAGGGGACAGCCAATTAATTAGCTCCTACGAGCAGTACTTC. Translation gives CASSSGDSQLISSYEQYF.

As regards this clonotype: This sequence may be a read error, since a much larger clone differs from it by one base. V gene TRBV12-3 or TRBV12-4 combines with J gene TRBJ2-7, with 8 nucleotides matching TRBD2. The V gene end was trimmed by 7 bases and the J gene end by 0 bases; junction bases not matched to a gene: 8. CDR3 size: 15 residues. The CDR3 here is CASTLSGTCSYEQYF. The CDR3 DNA follows: TGTGCCAGCACCCTTAGCGGGACATGCTCCTACGAGCAGTACTTC.

J is TRBJ2-7 and V is TRBV7-9; perhaps TRBD1 as D (5 bases). The CDR3 is 15 amino acids. Trimming cost V 3 bases and J 2 bases, with 14 bases left between them. Germline V gene sequence: CDR1 SEHNR, CDR2 FQNEAQ (reference sequence). The CDR3 DNA reads TGTGCCAGCAGCTTTGGCGCAGGGCTGACCTACGAGCAGTACTTC. Protein: CASSFGAGLTYEQYF.

Regarding this clonotype: Given a much more abundant clone one base away, this may be a read error. The chain couples TRBV4-3 to TRBJ2-7; 7 bases agree with TRBD2. Germline V CDR1 and CDR2: LGHNA, YSLEER. Trimming at V came to 0 bases and at J to 4 bases, leaving 6 bases not matched to a gene. The CDR3 has 15 residues. CDR3 in amino acids: CASSQEVQAGYEQYF. The CDR3 nucleotides are TGCGCCAGCAGCCAAGAGGTGCAAGCGGGATACGAGCAGTACTTC.

This clonotype was observed at least ten times. V is TRBV15 and J is TRBJ2-3; no reliable D call. Germline values: CDR1 LNHNV, CDR2 YYDKDF (reference sequence). V dropped 3 bases and J dropped 0 bases, with 7 bases sitting between them. There are 14 residues in the CDR3. The CDR3 DNA follows: TGTGCCACCAGCAGCCCCGGGAGCACAGATACGCAGTATTTT. As protein: CATSSPGSTDTQYF.

The chain combines TRBV6-2 or TRBV6-3 with TRBJ2-7, with 10 nucleotides matching TRBD2. The CDR3 loop spans 14 amino acids. V shed 11 bases and J 6 bases; nucleotides not matched to a gene: 13. Germline V gene sequence: CDR1 MNHEY, CDR2 SVGEGT. The DNA of the CDR3 is TGTGCCGGCCGGCCTAGCGGGAGTTTGAGCGAGCAGTACTTC. Its translation: CAGRPSGSLSEQYF.

There are many counts of this clonotype. V and J are TRBV4-3 and TRBJ2-3, with 11 bases aligning to TRBD2. The V gene end was trimmed by 3 bases and the J gene end by 4 bases; junction bases not matched to a gene: 6. The CDR3 spans 16 residues. Per germline, CDR1 LGHNA and CDR2 YSLEER. The DNA for the CDR3 is TGCGCCAGCAGCCAGGCTCTAGCGGGAGGCTCAGATACGCAGTATTTT. Its translation is CASSQALAGGSDTQYF.

This clonotype was counted at least ten times. V is TRBV5-1 and J is TRBJ2-7; 7 bases are shared with TRBD1. This CDR3 contains 14 residues. The germline CDR1 and CDR2 sequences are SGHRS and YFSETQ. V lost 0 bases to trimming and J lost 3 bases; unmatched junction nucleotides: 3. CDR3 nucleotides: TGCGCCAGCAGCTTGGAGGGACAGATCTACGAGCAGTACTTC. Residues: CASSLEGQIYEQYF.

The chain combines TRBV19 with TRBJ2-7; 11 nucleotides match TRBD1. The CDR3 spans 15 residues. Per the germline V gene, CDR1 is LNHDA and CDR2 is SQIVND (reference sequence). Trimming cost V 3 bases and J 3 bases; bases outside gene matches: 4. The CDR3 here is CASSIMGTGGYEQYF. CDR3 nucleotides: TGTGCCAGTAGTATTATGGGGACAGGGGGCTACGAGCAGTACTTC.

This clonotype appeared many times. The V gene is TRBV10-3, the J gene TRBJ1-4; a weak D match, TRBD1 (5 bases). V gave up 3 bases and J gave up 5 bases, with 13 bases separating them. This CDR3 spans 15 amino acids. Germline CDR1 and CDR2: ENHRY and SYGVKD. DNA of the CDR3: TGTGCCATCAGTGATTCCGGGGGGAACAATGAAAAACTGTTTTTT. Encoded protein: CAISDSGGNNEKLFF.

J is TRBJ2-6 and V is TRBV29-1; no clear D. V shed 6 bases and J shed 0 bases, with 12 bases lying between them. From germline, CDR1 is SQVTM and CDR2 ANQGSEA. CDR3 length: 15 amino acids. The CDR3 spells CSVRIGNSGANVLTF. The DNA of the CDR3 is TGCAGCGTCCGGATAGGTAACTCTGGGGCCAACGTCCTGACTTTC. The entire variable domain, with the rest obtained from reference TRBV29-1 and TRBJ2-6, is as follows: SAVISQKPSRDICQRGTSLTIQCQVDSQVTMMFWYRQQPGQSLTLIATANQGSEATYESGFVIDKFPISRPNLTFSTLTVSNMSPEDSSIYLCSVRIGNSGANVLTFGAGSRLTVL.

The table lists this clonotype with a few counts. This chain connects TRBV11-2 to TRBJ2-5; 12 bases line up with TRBD2. Germline values: CDR1 SGHAT, CDR2 FQNNGV. The V and J ends lost 5 bases and 5 bases, in that order; junction bases with no gene match: 12. This CDR3 is 17 amino acids long. The CDR3 DNA sequence: TGTGCCAGCAGCCTTCCTAGCGGGAGGGCCCTCTGGGAGACCCAGTACTTC. The encoded protein is CASSLPSGRALWETQYF.

To note about this clonotype: The junction and the germline gene differ at one end; a read error may be behind it. The rearrangement uses TRBV5-1 and TRBJ2-6, with 7 nucleotides matching TRBD2. The CDR3 contains 15 residues. The germline gives CDR1 SGHRS, CDR2 YFSETQ. Here the CDR3 reads CVSSGAGIGANVLTF. The CDR3 DNA is TGCGTCAGCAGCGGGGCGGGGATCGGGGCCAACGTCCTGACTTTC.

The table lists this clonotype with many counts. This chain connects TRBV4-2 to TRBJ1-5; D possibly corresponds to TRBD1 (6 bases). CDR1 LGHNA and CDR2 YNFKEQ come from the germline V gene. Trimming took 0 bases from V and 7 from J, leaving 13 bases between them. This CDR3 is built from 15 residues. The chain's CDR3 is CASSQDGGLGQPQHF. In nucleotides, the CDR3 is TGTGCCAGCAGCCAAGATGGGGGGCTAGGGCAGCCCCAGCATTTT.

The table lists this clonotype with many counts. The genes are TRBV4-2 and TRBJ2-5, with D perhaps matching TRBD2 (6 bases). CDR1 LGHNA and CDR2 YNFKEQ come from the germline V gene. Trimming removed 3 bases at V and 1 base at J, with 12 bases between. The CDR3 is 15 residues long. The CDR3 nucleotides read TGTGCCAGCAGCCACGGGTCTAGCGCCCAAGAGACCCAGTACTTC. Protein product: CASSHGSSAQETQYF.

The sample holds a few counts of this clonotype. V and J are TRBV7-2 and TRBJ2-7, with 9 bases identical to TRBD1. The V gene's germline CDR1 is SGHTA and CDR2 FQGNSA. The CDR3 loop spans 15 amino acids. Trimming at V came to 0 bases and at J to 5 bases, leaving 5 bases not matched to a gene. The CDR3 reads CASSLAGTGSHEQYF. In DNA, the CDR3 is TGTGCCAGCAGCTTAGCCGGGACAGGGTCTCACGAGCAGTACTTC.

This clonotype was recorded a few times. The V call is TRBV20-1, the J call TRBJ2-7; D is ambiguous. Germline CDR1 is DFQATT and CDR2 is SNEGSKA (reference sequence). V lost 6 bases to trimming and J lost 0 bases, with 12 bases between them. The CDR3 runs to 13 residues. The CDR3 reads CSAVSAISYEQYF. The CDR3 DNA sequence: TGCAGTGCCGTCTCAGCTATCTCCTACGAGCAGTACTTC.

V is TRBV24-1 and J is TRBJ1-1; D call uncertain. Germline-derived CDR1 and CDR2 are KGHDR and SFDVKD. This CDR3 comprises 13 residues. V was clipped by 7 bases and J by 5 bases, with 13 bases between them. For the CDR3, the DNA is TGTGCCACCAGGGGAGGTGGAGGGACTGAAGCTTTCTTT. The encoded protein is CATRGGGGTEAFF.

The chain employs TRBV18 and TRBJ2-5, with D unresolved. Germline V lookup: CDR1 KGHSH, CDR2 LQKENI. The CDR3 is 13 residues long. The V and J ends lost 2 bases and 2 bases respectively, with 6 bases between them. The CDR3 sequence is CASSPIGQETQYF. The CDR3 DNA sequence: TGTGCCAGCTCACCAATTGGGCAAGAGACCCAGTACTTC.

The chain recombines TRBV20-1 with TRBJ2-3, with 8 bases lining up with TRBD2. Trimming cost V 5 bases and J 1 base; bases outside gene matches: 5. Germline values: CDR1 DFQATT, CDR2 SNEGSKA (reference sequence). The CDR3 consists of 14 residues. The CDR3 region is CSALTSAGTDTQYF. CDR3 coding DNA: TGCAGTGCTCTGACTAGCGCGGGCACAGATACGCAGTATTTT.

This clonotype was counted many times. This chain links TRBV28 with TRBJ2-3; possible D gene TRBD1, 6 bases. The germline CDR1 and CDR2 sequences are MDHEN and SYDVKM. V was clipped by 2 bases and J by 6 bases, with 12 bases between them. The CDR3 extends over 14 amino acids. CDR3 in amino acids: CASSLRGQMDTQYF. Written as DNA, the CDR3 is TGTGCCAGCAGTTTAAGGGGACAAATGGATACGCAGTATTTT. Using reference TRBV28 and TRBJ2-3 for the parts outside the CDR3, the full variable domain is DVKVTQSSRYLVKRTGEKVFLECVQDMDHENMFWYRQDPGLGLRLIYFSYDVKMKEKGDIPEGYSVSREKKERFSLILESASTNQTSMYLCASSLRGQMDTQYFGPGTRLTVL.

The CDR3 is CASSPGHSNTEAFF. DNA for the CDR3: TGTGCCAGCTCACCAGGACATTCGAACACTGAAGCTTTCTTT. This sequence joins TRBV18 and TRBJ1-1; tentative D call: TRBD1 (5 bases). The CDR3 consists of 14 residues. Trimming shortened V by 2 bases and J by 1 base, and 8 bases separated the two germline ends. CDR1 KGHSH and CDR2 LQKENI come from the germline V gene. The full variable domain, with the rest looked up from reference TRBV18 and TRBJ1-1, is NAGVMQNPRHLVRRRGQEARLRCSPMKGHSHVYWYRQLPEEGLKFMVYLQKENIIDESGMPKERFSAEFPKEGPSILRIQQVVRGDSAAYFCASSPGHSNTEAFFGQGTRLTVV.

The sample holds many counts of this clonotype. The chain's CDR3 is CSVERQGGRGYGYTF. CDR3 bases: TGCAGCGTTGAAAGACAGGGCGGGAGAGGCTATGGCTACACCTTC. The rearrangement joins TRBV29-1 to TRBJ1-2, with 7 bases lining up with TRBD1. Germline loops: CDR1 SQVTM, CDR2 ANQGSEA. V lost 2 bases and J lost 4; bases outside the gene matches: 10. The CDR3 is 15 amino acids. Variable domain in full (rest from reference TRBV29-1 and TRBJ1-2): SAVISQKPSRDICQRGTSLTIQCQVDSQVTMMFWYRQQPGQSLTLIATANQGSEATYESGFVIDKFPISRPNLTFSTLTVSNMSPEDSSIYLCSVERQGGRGYGYTFGSGTRLTVV.

The chain carries TRBV7-9 and TRBJ2-4, with 7 bases that match TRBD2. The CDR3 spans 14 residues. Germline V gene lookup returns CDR1 SEHNR and CDR2 FQNEAQ (reference sequence). V dropped 5 bases and J dropped 6; count of bases not matched to a gene: 7. The CDR3 nucleotides are TGTGCCAGCAGCACGGGGGGAGAAATAAACATTCAGTACTTC. This sequence encodes CASSTGGEINIQYF.